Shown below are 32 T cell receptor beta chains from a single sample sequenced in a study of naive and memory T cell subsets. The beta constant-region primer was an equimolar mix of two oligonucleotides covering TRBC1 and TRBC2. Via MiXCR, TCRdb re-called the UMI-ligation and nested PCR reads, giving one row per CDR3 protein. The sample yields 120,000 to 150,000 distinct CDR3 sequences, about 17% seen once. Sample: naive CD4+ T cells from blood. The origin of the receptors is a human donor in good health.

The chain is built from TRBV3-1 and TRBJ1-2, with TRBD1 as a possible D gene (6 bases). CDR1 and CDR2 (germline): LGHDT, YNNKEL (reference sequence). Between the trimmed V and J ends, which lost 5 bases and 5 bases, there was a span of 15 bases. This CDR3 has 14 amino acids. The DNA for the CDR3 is TGTGCCAGCAGCTCACCACAGGGTTCATATGGCTACACCTTC. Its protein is CASSSPQGSYGYTF. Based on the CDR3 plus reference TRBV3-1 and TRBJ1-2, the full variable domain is DTAVSQTPKYLVTQMGNDKSIKCEQNLGHDTMYWYKQDSKKFLKIMFSYNNKELIINETVPNRFSPKSPDKAHLNLHINSLELGDSAVYFCASSSPQGSYGYTFGSGTRLTVV.

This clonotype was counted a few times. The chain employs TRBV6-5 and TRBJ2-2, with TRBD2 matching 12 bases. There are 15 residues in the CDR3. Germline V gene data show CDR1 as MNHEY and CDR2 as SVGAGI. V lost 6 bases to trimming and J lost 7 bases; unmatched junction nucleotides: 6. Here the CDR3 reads CASSILAGGFGELFF. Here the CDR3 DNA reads TGTGCCAGCAGCATACTAGCGGGAGGCTTCGGGGAGCTGTTTTTT.

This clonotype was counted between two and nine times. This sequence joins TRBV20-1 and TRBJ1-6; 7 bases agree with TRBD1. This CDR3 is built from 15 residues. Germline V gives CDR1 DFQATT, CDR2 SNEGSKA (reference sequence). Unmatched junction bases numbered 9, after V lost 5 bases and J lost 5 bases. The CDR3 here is CSAPNPGGHNSPLHF. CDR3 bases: TGCAGTGCTCCAAACCCAGGGGGGCATAATTCACCCCTCCACTTT.

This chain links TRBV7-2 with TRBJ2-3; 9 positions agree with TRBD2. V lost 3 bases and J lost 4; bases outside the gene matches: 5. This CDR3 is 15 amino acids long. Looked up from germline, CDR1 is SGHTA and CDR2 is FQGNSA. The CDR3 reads CASSLSGRLADTQYF. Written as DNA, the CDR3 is TGTGCCAGCAGCTTGAGCGGGAGGCTCGCAGATACGCAGTATTTT.

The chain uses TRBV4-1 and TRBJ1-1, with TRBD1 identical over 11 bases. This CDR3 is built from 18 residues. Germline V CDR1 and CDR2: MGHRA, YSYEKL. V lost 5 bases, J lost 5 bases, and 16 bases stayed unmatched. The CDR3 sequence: CASSDRTGGVMARTEAFF. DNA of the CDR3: TGCGCCAGCAGCGACAGGACAGGGGGCGTTATGGCTCGGACTGAAGCTTTCTTT.

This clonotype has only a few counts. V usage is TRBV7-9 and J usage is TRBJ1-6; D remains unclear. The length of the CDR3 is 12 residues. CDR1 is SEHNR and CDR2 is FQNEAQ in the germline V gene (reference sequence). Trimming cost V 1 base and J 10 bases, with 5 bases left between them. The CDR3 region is CASSLESSPLHF. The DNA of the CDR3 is TGTGCCAGCAGCTTAGAAAGCTCACCCCTCCACTTT.

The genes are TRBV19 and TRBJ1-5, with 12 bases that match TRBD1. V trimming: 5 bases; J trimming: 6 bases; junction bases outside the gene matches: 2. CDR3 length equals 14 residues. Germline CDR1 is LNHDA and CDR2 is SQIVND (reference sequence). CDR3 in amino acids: CASSGTGGGQPQHF. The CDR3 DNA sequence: TGTGCCAGTAGTGGGACAGGGGGCGGTCAGCCCCAGCATTTT.

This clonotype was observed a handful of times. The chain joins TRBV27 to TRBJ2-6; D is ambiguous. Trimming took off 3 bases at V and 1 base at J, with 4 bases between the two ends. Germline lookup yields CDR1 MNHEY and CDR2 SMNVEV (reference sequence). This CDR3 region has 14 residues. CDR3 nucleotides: TGTGCCAGCAGTTTTTTTTCTGGGGCCAACGTCCTGACTTTC. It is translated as CASSFFSGANVLTF.

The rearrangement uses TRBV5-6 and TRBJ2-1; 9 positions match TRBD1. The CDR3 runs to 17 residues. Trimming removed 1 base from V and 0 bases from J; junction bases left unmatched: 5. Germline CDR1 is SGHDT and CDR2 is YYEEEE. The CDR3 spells CASSLPGQGVSYNEQFF. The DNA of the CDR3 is TGTGCCAGCAGCTTGCCGGGACAGGGCGTCTCCTACAATGAGCAGTTCTTC. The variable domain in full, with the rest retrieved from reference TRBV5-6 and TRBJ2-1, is DAGVTQSPTHLIKTRGQQVTLRCSPKSGHDTVSWYQQALGQGPQFIFQYYEEEERQRGNFPDRFSGHQFPNYSSELNVNALLLGDSALYLCASSLPGQGVSYNEQFFGPGTRLTVL.

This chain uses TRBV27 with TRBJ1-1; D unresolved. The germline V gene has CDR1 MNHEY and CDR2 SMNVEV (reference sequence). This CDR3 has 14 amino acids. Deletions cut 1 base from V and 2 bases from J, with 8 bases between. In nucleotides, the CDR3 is TGTGCCAGCAGTTTATATAGATCCAACACTGAAGCTTTCTTT. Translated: CASSLYRSNTEAFF.

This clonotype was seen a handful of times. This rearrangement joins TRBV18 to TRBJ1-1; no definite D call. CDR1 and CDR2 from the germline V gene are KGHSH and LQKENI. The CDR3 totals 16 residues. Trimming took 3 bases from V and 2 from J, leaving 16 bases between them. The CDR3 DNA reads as TGTGCCAGCTCACCGACAACGAGGGCGCGAAACACTGAAGCTTTCTTT. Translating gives CASSPTTRARNTEAFF.

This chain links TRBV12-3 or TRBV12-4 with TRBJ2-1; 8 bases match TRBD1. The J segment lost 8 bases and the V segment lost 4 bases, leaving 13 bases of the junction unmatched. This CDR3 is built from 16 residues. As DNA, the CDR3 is TGTGCCAGCAGTTCCTCCAGGGGGCAGGCTATCGATGAGCAGTTCTTC. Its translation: CASSSSRGQAIDEQFF.

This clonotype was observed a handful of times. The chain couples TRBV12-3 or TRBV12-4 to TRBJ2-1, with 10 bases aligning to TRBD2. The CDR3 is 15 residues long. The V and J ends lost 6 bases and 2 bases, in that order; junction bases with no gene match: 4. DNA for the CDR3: TGTGCCAGCAGGGAGCGGGAGGGCGCCTACAATGAGCAGTTCTTC. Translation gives CASREREGAYNEQFF.

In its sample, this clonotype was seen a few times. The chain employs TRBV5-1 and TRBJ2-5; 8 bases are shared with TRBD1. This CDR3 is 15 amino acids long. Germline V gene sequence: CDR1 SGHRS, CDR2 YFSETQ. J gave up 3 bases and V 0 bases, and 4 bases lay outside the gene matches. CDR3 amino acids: CASSLVPTGEETQYF. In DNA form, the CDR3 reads TGCGCCAGCAGCTTGGTGCCGACAGGGGAAGAGACCCAGTACTTC.

CDR3 sequence reads: CASSPLLANTGELFF. DNA for the CDR3: TGTGCCAGCTCACCACTACTCGCGAACACCGGGGAGCTGTTTTTT. The chain combines TRBV18 with TRBJ2-2; no clear D gene. Trimming removed 1 base at V and 0 bases at J, with 6 bases between. The germline CDR1 and CDR2 sequences are KGHSH and LQKENI. The CDR3 is made up of 15 amino acids.

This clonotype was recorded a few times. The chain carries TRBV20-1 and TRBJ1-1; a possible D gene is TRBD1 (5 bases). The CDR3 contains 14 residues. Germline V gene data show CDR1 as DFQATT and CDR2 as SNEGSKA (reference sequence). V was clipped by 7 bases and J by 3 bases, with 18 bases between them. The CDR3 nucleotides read TGCAGTGTAGGGGCCCTCGGGGTGGACACTGAAGCTTTCTTT. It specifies CSVGALGVDTEAFF.

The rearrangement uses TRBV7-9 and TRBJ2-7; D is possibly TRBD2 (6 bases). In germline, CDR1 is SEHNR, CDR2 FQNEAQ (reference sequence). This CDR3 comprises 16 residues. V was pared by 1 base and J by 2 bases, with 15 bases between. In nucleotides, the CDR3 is TGTGCCAGCAGCTTAGTGAGTTTGCGGGGCCCCTACGAGCAGTACTTC. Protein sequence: CASSLVSLRGPYEQYF.

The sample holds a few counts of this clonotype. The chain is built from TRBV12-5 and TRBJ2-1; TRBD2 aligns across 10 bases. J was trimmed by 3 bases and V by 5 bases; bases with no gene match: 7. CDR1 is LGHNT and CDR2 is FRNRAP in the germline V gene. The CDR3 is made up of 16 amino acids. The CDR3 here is CASGIELAGYYNEQFF. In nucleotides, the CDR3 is TGTGCTAGTGGTATCGAACTAGCGGGGTACTACAATGAGCAGTTCTTC.

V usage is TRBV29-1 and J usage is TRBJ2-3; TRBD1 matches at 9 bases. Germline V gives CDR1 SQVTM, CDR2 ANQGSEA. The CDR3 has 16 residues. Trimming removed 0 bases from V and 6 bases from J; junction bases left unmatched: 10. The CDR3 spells CSVEDLQGDRVDTQYF. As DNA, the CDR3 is TGCAGCGTTGAAGATCTTCAAGGGGACAGGGTGGATACGCAGTATTTT.

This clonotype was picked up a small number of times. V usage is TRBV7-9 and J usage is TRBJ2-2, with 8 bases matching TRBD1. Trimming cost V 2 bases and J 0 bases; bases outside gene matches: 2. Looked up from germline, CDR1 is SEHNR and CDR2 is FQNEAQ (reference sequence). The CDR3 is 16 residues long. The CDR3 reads CASSLRGQANTGELFF. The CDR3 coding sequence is TGTGCCAGCAGCTTAAGGGGACAGGCGAACACCGGGGAGCTGTTTTTT.

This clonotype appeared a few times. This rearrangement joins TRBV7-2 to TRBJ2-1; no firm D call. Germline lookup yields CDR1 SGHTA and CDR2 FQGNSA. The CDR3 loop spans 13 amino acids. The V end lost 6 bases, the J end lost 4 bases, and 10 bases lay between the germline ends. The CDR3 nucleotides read TGTGCCAGCAGACTCGGAACGTACAATGAGCAGTTCTTC. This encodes CASRLGTYNEQFF.

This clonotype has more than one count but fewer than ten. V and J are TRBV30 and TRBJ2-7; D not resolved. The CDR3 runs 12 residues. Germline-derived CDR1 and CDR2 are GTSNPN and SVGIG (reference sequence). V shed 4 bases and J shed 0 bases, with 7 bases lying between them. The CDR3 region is CAWTSSSYEQYF. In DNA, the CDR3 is TGTGCCTGGACATCAAGCTCCTACGAGCAGTACTTC.

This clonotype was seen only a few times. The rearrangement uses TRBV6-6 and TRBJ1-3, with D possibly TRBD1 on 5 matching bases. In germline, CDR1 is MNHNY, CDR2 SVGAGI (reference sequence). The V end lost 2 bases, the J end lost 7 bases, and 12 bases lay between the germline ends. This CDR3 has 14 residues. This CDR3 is CASSYRIEGNTIYF. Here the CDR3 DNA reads TGTGCCAGCAGTTACAGGATAGAGGGGAACACCATATATTTT.

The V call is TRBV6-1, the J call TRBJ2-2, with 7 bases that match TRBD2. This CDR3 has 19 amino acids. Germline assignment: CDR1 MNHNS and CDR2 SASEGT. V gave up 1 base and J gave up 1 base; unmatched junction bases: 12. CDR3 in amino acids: CASSEGSIRLAENTGELFF. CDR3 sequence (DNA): TGTGCCAGCAGTGAAGGTTCTATTAGACTAGCAGAGAACACCGGGGAGCTGTTTTTT.

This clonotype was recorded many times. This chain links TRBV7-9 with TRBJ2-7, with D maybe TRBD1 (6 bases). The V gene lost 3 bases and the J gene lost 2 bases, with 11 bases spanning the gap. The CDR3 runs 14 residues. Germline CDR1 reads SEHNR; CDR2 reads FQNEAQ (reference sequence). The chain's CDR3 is CASSLGTPPYEQYF. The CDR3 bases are TGTGCCAGCAGCTTGGGGACACCTCCCTACGAGCAGTACTTC. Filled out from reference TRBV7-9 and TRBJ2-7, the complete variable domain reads DTGVSQNPRHKITKRGQNVTFRCDPISEHNRLYWYRQTLGQGPEFLTYFQNEAQLEKSRLLSDRFSAERPKGSFSTLEIQRTEQGDSAMYLCASSLGTPPYEQYFGPGTRLTVT.

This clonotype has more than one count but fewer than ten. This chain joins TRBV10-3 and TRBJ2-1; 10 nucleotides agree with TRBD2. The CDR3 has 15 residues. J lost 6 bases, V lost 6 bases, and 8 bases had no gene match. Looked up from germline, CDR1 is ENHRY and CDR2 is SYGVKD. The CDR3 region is CAISSGGGVRNEQFF. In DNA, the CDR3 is TGTGCCATCAGCAGCGGGGGGGGAGTTCGCAATGAGCAGTTCTTC.

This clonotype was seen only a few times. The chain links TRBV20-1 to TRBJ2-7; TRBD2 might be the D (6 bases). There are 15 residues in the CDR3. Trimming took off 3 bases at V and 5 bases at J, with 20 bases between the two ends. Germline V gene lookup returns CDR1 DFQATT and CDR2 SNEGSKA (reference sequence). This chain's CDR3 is CSASQGPRDWDEQYF. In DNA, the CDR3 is TGCAGTGCTAGCCAGGGCCCCAGGGACTGGGACGAGCAGTACTTC.

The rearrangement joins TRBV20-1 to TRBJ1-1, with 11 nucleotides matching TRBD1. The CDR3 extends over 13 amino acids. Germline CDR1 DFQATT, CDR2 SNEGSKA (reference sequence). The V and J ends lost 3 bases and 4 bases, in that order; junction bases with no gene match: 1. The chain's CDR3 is CSARGQGGTEAFF. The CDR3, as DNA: TGCAGTGCTAGGGGACAGGGGGGCACTGAAGCTTTCTTT.

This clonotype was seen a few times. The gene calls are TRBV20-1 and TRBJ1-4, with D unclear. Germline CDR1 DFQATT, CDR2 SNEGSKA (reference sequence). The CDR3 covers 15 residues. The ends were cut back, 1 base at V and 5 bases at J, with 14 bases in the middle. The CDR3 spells CSARVGWLLNEKLFF. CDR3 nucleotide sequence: TGCAGTGCTAGAGTTGGGTGGTTGTTAAATGAAAAACTGTTTTTT.

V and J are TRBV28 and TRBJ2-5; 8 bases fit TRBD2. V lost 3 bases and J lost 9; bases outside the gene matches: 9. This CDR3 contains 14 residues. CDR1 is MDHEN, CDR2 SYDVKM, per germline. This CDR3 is CASSFLAGRMAQYF. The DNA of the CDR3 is TGTGCCAGCAGTTTTTTAGCGGGAAGGATGGCCCAGTACTTC.

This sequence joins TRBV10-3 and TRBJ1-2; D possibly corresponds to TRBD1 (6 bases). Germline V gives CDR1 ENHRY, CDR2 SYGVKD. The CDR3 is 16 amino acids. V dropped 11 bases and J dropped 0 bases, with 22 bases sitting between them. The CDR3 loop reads CAAVETAGGSNYGYTF. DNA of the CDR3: TGTGCCGCGGTTGAGACAGCGGGGGGCTCTAACTATGGCTACACCTTC.

CDR3 DNA: TGTGCCAGCAGCCGGACAAGACAGTTGGGTACGAATTCACCCCTCCACTTT. Translating it yields CASSRTRQLGTNSPLHF. The chain is built from TRBV16 and TRBJ1-6; a possible D gene is TRBD1 (5 bases). Germline-derived CDR1 and CDR2 are KGHSY and FQNENV. This CDR3 spans 17 amino acids. Between the trimmed V and J ends, which lost 4 bases and 7 bases, there was a span of 20 bases. The full variable domain, in which reference TRBV16 and TRBJ1-6 provide the parts outside the CDR3, is GEEVAQTPKHLVRGEGQKAKLYCAPIKGHSYVFWYQQVLKNEFKFLISFQNENVFDETGMPKERFSAKCLPNSPCSLEIQATKLEDSAVYFCASSRTRQLGTNSPLHFGNGTRLTVT.